A single sample is the source of the 12 T cell receptor beta chains below, sequenced in a study of blood T cell repertoires in COVID-19. Clones were sequenced by immunoSEQ multiplex PCR, and TCRdb holds only the in-frame ones, with some missing. The repertoire has around 260,000 clones, approximately 83% of them found once; the top ten carry more than 8%. Material: peripheral blood. The receptors derive from a woman aged 50 to 65 who had recovered from COVID-19.

The gene calls are TRBV19 and TRBJ1-2, with 9 bases lining up with TRBD1. The CDR3 consists of 15 residues. From germline, CDR1 is LNHDA and CDR2 SQIVND (reference sequence). With V trimmed by 7 bases and J by 4 bases, 10 bases remained unmatched. The CDR3 DNA sequence: TGTGCCAGTATCAAGATACAGGGGGCAGGCTATGGCTACACCTTC. It encodes CASIKIQGAGYGYTF.

CDR3 DNA: TGTGCCACTACTGTGACAAGCCTGGGAGGGGGAACTGAAGCTTTCTTT. This translates into CATTVTSLGGGTEAFF. The chain employs TRBV19 and TRBJ1-1; D might be TRBD1 (6 bases). The CDR3 totals 16 residues. V lost 10 bases to trimming and J lost 5 bases, with 26 bases between them. The germline V gene has CDR1 LNHDA and CDR2 SQIVND (reference sequence).

As for this clone: This specimen includes other DNA sequences encoding the same CDR3. The chain links TRBV4-2 to TRBJ2-7, with a possible D match to TRBD2 (5 bases). The CDR3 is made up of 12 amino acids. CDR1 and CDR2 (germline): LGHNA, YNFKEQ. The V and J ends lost 0 bases and 7 bases respectively, with 7 bases between them. CDR3 loop: CASSQDRGEQYF. CDR3 in DNA: TGTGCCAGCAGCCAAGATCGGGGAGAGCAGTACTTC.

The chain recombines TRBV7-2 with TRBJ2-3; D perhaps matches TRBD2 (7 bases). The germline V and J ends were trimmed by 2 bases and 5 bases, with 14 bases remaining between them. CDR3 length: 15 amino acids. The germline gives CDR1 SGHTA, CDR2 FQGNSA. The CDR3 nucleotides are TGTGCCAGCAGCTTAATAGGGGGAGGGAAAGATACGCAGTATTTT. Translated: CASSLIGGGKDTQYF.

This chain links TRBV4-3 with TRBJ1-1, with 7 bases aligning to TRBD1. This CDR3 comprises 13 residues. Germline V gene lookup returns CDR1 LGHNA and CDR2 YSLEER. With 4 bases clipped from V and 5 bases from J, the junction kept 4 bases outside the gene matches. The CDR3 DNA reads TGCGCCAGCAGCCTCGGGACAGTTACTGAAGCTTTCTTT. Protein: CASSLGTVTEAFF.

This clone was seen a single time. J is TRBJ2-5 and V is TRBV15; 7 bases line up with TRBD2. Germline V gives CDR1 LNHNV, CDR2 YYDKDF (reference sequence). V was clipped by 3 bases and J by 2 bases; unmatched bases: 12. This CDR3 region has 17 residues. DNA of the CDR3: TGTGCCACCAGCAGTCGGGCCCTGACTAGCCCACAAGAGACCCAGTACTTC. The encoded protein is CATSSRALTSPQETQYF.

This clone appeared a single time. The CDR3 nucleotides are TGTGCCAGCAGTCTCCTGACTAGCGGGGGAGCCACAGATACGCAGTATTTT. Encoded protein: CASSLLTSGGATDTQYF. V usage is TRBV6-6 and J usage is TRBJ2-3, with 12 positions matching TRBD2. J lost 2 bases, V lost 5 bases, and 8 bases had no gene match. This CDR3 spans 17 amino acids. Germline CDR1 and CDR2: MNHNY and SVGAGI (reference sequence).

This chain uses TRBV6-2 or TRBV6-3 with TRBJ2-7, with 12 positions matching TRBD2. CDR3 length: 15 residues. Germline CDR1 and CDR2: MNHEY and SVGEGT. V dropped 4 bases and J dropped 0; count of bases not matched to a gene: 1. CDR3 bases: TGTGCCAGCAGTTCGGGACTAGCGGGCTCCTACGAGCAGTACTTC. It yields the protein CASSSGLAGSYEQYF.

The V gene is TRBV29-1, the J gene TRBJ1-2; 9 nucleotides line up with TRBD1. From germline, CDR1 is SQVTM and CDR2 ANQGSEA. The V segment lost 7 bases and the J segment 6 bases; nucleotides outside the gene matches: 15. The CDR3 extends over 15 amino acids. The CDR3 DNA sequence: TGCAGCGCGACCGACCAGACAGGGGGTGGGAATGGCTACACCTTC. It translates to CSATDQTGGGNGYTF.

V gene TRBV6-2 or TRBV6-3 combines with J gene TRBJ2-2, with D possibly being TRBD2 (6 bases). With 0 bases removed from V and 1 base from J, the gap between germline ends came to 18 bases. From germline, CDR1 is MNHEY and CDR2 SVGEGT. The CDR3 runs 19 residues. Here the CDR3 reads CASSYSTLRDSLNTGELFF. In DNA form, the CDR3 reads TGTGCCAGCAGTTACTCGACCCTCCGGGACTCCTTGAACACCGGGGAGCTGTTTTTT.

This clone was seen once. The J gene is TRBJ1-5, the V gene TRBV28; the match to TRBD1 covers 8 bases. This CDR3 is 14 amino acids long. The germline V gene encodes CDR1 MDHEN and CDR2 SYDVKM. V lost 6 bases to trimming and J lost 10 bases; unmatched junction nucleotides: 11. CDR3 amino acids: CASSSRDRPFPQHF. In DNA, the CDR3 is TGTGCCAGCAGCTCTAGGGACAGGCCCTTTCCCCAGCATTTT. Supplemented by reference TRBV28 and TRBJ1-5, the full variable domain reads DVKVTQSSRYLVKRTGEKVFLECVQDMDHENMFWYRQDPGLGLRLIYFSYDVKMKEKGDIPEGYSVSREKKERFSLILESASTNQTSMYLCASSSRDRPFPQHFGDGTRLSIL.

This chain connects TRBV28 to TRBJ1-6; tentative D call: TRBD1 (6 bases). The CDR3 consists of 16 residues. Germline CDR1 is MDHEN and CDR2 is SYDVKM. Between the trimmed V and J ends, which lost 5 bases and 0 bases, there was a span of 11 bases. CDR3 nucleotide sequence: TGTGCCAGCAGTCCTTGGGACACCTCCTATAATTCACCCCTCCACTTT. Its translation: CASSPWDTSYNSPLHF.